The 3 T cell receptor beta chains reported below all come from one sample, sequenced in a study of T cell responses to AZD1222 COVID-19 vaccine. Only in-frame clones appear in the TCRdb table, and some are missing; sequencing was by immunoSEQ multiplex PCR. Among roughly 130,000 clones listed, around 90% were seen once. The source was peripheral blood, collected on day 0 of MenACWY control vaccination. The source of these receptors is an adult in good health.

This clone was counted a single time. The chain employs TRBV5-4 and TRBJ2-3; 9 bases match TRBD2. Germline CDR1 and CDR2: SGHNT and YYREEE (reference sequence). V was clipped by 0 bases and J by 3 bases; unmatched bases: 5. The CDR3 has 16 residues. As DNA, the CDR3 is TGTGCCAGCAGCTTGGTTGGCGGGAGGGGGACAGATACGCAGTATTTT. Translated: CASSLVGGRGTDTQYF.

In this sample, this clone turned up a few times. The chain employs TRBV10-1 and TRBJ1-5; no definite D call. Trimming removed 5 bases from V and 5 bases from J, with 10 bases in between. The length of the CDR3 is 13 residues. Germline assignment: CDR1 WNHNN and CDR2 SYGVQD (reference sequence). CDR3 in DNA: TGCGCCAGCAGTACCGGGGTGGATCAGCCCCAGCATTTT. Encoded protein: CASSTGVDQPQHF.

In this sample, this clone turned up a few times. Other nucleotide sequences in the sample specify the same CDR3. The chain links TRBV14 to TRBJ2-7; D gene ambiguous. Looked up from germline, CDR1 is SGHDN and CDR2 is FVKESK. The germline V and J ends were trimmed by 0 bases and 4 bases, with 7 bases remaining between them. The CDR3 is 13 residues long. DNA of the CDR3: TGTGCCAGCAGCCAAGATTCGGTTTACGAGCAGTACTTC. Translated: CASSQDSVYEQYF.